Given below is one T cell receptor (beta chain) in context. This specimen belongs to a study of blood T cell repertoires in COVID-19. Using immunoSEQ multiplex PCR, the repertoire was profiled, and TCRdb retains in-frame clones only, with some absent. This table holds about 370,000 clones, roughly 90% found once. This CDR3 region has 12 residues. Germline V gene data show CDR1 as SNHLY and CDR2 as FYNNEI. The ends were cut back, 7 bases at V and 2 bases at J, with 9 bases in the middle. This TCR derives from a woman in her twenties or thirties with COVID-19, enrolled during active disease. J is TRBJ2-7 and V is TRBV2; no clear D gene. The sequencing input was peripheral blood. The CDR3 nucleotides read TGTGCCAGCAAACCGGTCCCCTACGAGCAGTACTTC. Protein: CASKPVPYEQYF.